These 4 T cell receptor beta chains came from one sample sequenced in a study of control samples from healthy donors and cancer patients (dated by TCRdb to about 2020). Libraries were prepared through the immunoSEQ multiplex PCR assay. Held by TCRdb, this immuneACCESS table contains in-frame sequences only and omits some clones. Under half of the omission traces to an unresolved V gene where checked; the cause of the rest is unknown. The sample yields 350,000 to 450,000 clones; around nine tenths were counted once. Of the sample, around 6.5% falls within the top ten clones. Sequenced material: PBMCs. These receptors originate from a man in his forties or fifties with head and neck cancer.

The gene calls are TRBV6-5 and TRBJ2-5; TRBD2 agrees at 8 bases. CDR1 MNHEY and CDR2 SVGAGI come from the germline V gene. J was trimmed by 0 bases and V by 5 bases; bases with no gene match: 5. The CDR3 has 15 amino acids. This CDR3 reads CASSMKRENQETQYF. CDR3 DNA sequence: TGTGCCAGCAGTATGAAGCGGGAGAACCAAGAGACCCAGTACTTC.

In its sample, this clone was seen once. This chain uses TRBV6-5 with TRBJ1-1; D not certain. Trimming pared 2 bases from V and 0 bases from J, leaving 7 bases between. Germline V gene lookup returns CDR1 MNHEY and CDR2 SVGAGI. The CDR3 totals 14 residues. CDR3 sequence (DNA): TGTGCCAGCAGTTACCACGGTTTGAACACTGAAGCTTTCTTT. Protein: CASSYHGLNTEAFF.

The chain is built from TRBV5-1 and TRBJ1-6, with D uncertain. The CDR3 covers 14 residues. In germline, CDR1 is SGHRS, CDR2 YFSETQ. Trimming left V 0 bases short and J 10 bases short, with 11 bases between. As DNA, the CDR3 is TGCGCCAGCAGCTTGGTAGTACAGTCATCACCCCTCCACTTT. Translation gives CASSLVVQSSPLHF. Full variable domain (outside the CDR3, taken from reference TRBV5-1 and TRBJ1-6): KAGVTQTPRYLIKTRGQQVTLSCSPISGHRSVSWYQQTPGQGLQFLFEYFSETQRNKGNFPGRFSGRQFSNSRSEMNVSTLELGDSALYLCASSLVVQSSPLHFGNGTRLTVT.

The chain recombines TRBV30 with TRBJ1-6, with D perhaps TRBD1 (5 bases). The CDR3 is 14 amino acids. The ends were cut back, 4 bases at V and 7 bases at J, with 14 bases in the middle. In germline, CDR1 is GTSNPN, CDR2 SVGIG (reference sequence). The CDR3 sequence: CAWNPGEINSPLHF. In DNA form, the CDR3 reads TGTGCCTGGAACCCGGGGGAGATCAATTCACCCCTCCACTTT.